These 18 T cell receptor beta chains share one sample of origin, sequenced in a study of cytomegalovirus exposure and HLA in healthy donors. This PCR relied on a set of 60 Vbeta primers and 13 Jbeta primers. TCRdb's copy holds only in-frame clones and misses some; the assay was immunoSEQ multiplex PCR. The record lists 85,000 or so clones, of which the ten most abundant hold approximately 1.1%. Sequencing input: PBMCs. These receptors were collected from a woman aged 25-40 years in good health and CMV-seronegative.

The rearrangement links TRBV5-5 to TRBJ2-7; 11 bases align to TRBD2. With V trimmed by 4 bases and J by 5 bases, 8 bases remained unmatched. Germline lookup yields CDR1 SGHKS and CDR2 YYEKEE (reference sequence). This CDR3 comprises 15 residues. The CDR3 bases are TGTGCCAGCAGCCCCCTAGCGGGAGGTACCCACGAGCAGTACTTC. It translates to CASSPLAGGTHEQYF.

The rearrangement joins TRBV5-6 to TRBJ2-5; possible D gene TRBD1, 5 bases. The germline V and J ends were trimmed by 1 base and 2 bases, with 12 bases remaining between them. Germline V gene lookup returns CDR1 SGHDT and CDR2 YYEEEE. The CDR3 runs to 15 residues. CDR3 DNA: TGTGCCAGCAGCTTGACAGGTTACCTGCAAGAGACCCAGTACTTC. Translated: CASSLTGYLQETQYF.

J is TRBJ1-1 and V is TRBV29-1; D uncertain. Germline lookup yields CDR1 SQVTM and CDR2 ANQGSEA. The CDR3 has 17 residues. Trimming took 2 bases from V and 3 from J, leaving 22 bases between them. DNA for the CDR3: TGCAGCGTTGAAAAATTTCTCTCCCCCCTCGCGGACACTGAAGCTTTCTTT. This codes for CSVEKFLSPLADTEAFF.

The chain employs TRBV27 and TRBJ2-1; 14 positions agree with TRBD2. Germline V gene lookup returns CDR1 MNHEY and CDR2 SMNVEV (reference sequence). This CDR3 region has 17 residues. The V and J ends lost 5 bases and 9 bases, in that order; junction bases with no gene match: 12. The CDR3 reads CASSRLKGTSGGFEQFF. In nucleotides, the CDR3 is TGTGCCAGCAGTCGGTTGAAAGGGACTAGCGGGGGTTTTGAGCAGTTCTTC.

This sequence joins TRBV18 and TRBJ2-2, with 10 positions matching TRBD1. This CDR3 comprises 16 residues. The V gene's germline CDR1 is KGHSH and CDR2 LQKENI. V shed 1 base, J shed 3 bases, and the junction held 2 bases outside the gene matches. Written as DNA, the CDR3 is TGTGCCAGCTCACCACGACAGGGGGCCGACACCGGGGAGCTGTTTTTT. Residues: CASSPRQGADTGELFF.

V usage is TRBV2 and J usage is TRBJ2-7; a weak D match, TRBD1 (5 bases). The CDR3 has 12 amino acids. Trimming left V 6 bases short and J 3 bases short, with 9 bases between. Germline CDR1 SNHLY, CDR2 FYNNEI. CDR3 DNA: TGTGCCAGCAGCCCAACAGGCTACGAGCAGTACTTC. Amino acid sequence: CASSPTGYEQYF.

J is TRBJ2-7 and V is TRBV5-1, with D maybe TRBD1 (5 bases). The CDR3 loop spans 14 amino acids. With 0 bases removed from V and 2 bases from J, the gap between germline ends came to 9 bases. The germline V gene has CDR1 SGHRS and CDR2 YFSETQ. CDR3 coding DNA: TGCGCCAGCAGCTTGGAGGGGCCTACCTACGAGCAGTACTTC. It codes for CASSLEGPTYEQYF.

The chain uses TRBV11-2 and TRBJ2-5, with a weak D call TRBD1 (6 bases). The CDR3 runs to 14 residues. V shed 4 bases and J shed 5 bases, with 14 bases lying between them. Germline lookup yields CDR1 SGHAT and CDR2 FQNNGV. CDR3 nucleotide sequence: TGTGCCAGCAGCTCTAGTAGGGGGTCGGAGACCCAGTACTTC. Protein sequence: CASSSSRGSETQYF.

The chain carries TRBV25-1 and TRBJ2-6, with 8 bases fitting TRBD1. The V and J ends lost 4 bases and 2 bases, in that order; junction bases with no gene match: 4. This CDR3 has 16 residues. Germline V gene lookup returns CDR1 MGHDK and CDR2 SYGVNS. The chain's CDR3 is CASSADRGTGANVLTF. As DNA, the CDR3 is TGTGCCAGCAGTGCCGACAGGGGCACTGGGGCCAACGTCCTGACTTTC.

This chain connects TRBV6-6 to TRBJ1-2; 8 bases map to TRBD1. CDR1 is MNHNY, CDR2 SVGAGI, per germline (reference sequence). V gave up 6 bases and J gave up 4 bases; unmatched junction bases: 10. The length of the CDR3 is 15 residues. The CDR3 DNA follows: TGTGCCAGCAGGGGGGGACAGGCCTCGCTCTATGGCTACACCTTC. Protein: CASRGGQASLYGYTF.

The chain is built from TRBV14 and TRBJ1-1; D gene uncertain. The CDR3 extends over 13 amino acids. CDR1 is SGHDN and CDR2 is FVKESK in the germline V gene. Trimming pared 0 bases from V and 5 bases from J, leaving 7 bases between. CDR3 in DNA: TGTGCCAGCAGCCAAGATCGAGGGACTGAAGCTTTCTTT. It encodes CASSQDRGTEAFF. Full variable domain (missing parts from reference TRBV14 and TRBJ1-1): EAGVTQFPSHSVIEKGQTVTLRCDPISGHDNLYWYRRVMGKEIKFLLHFVKESKQDESGMPNNRFLAERTGGTYSTLKVQPAELEDSGVYFCASSQDRGTEAFFGQGTRLTVV.

The rearrangement links TRBV5-1 to TRBJ1-1, with 8 bases aligning to TRBD1. The CDR3 totals 15 residues. V lost 4 bases, J lost 0 bases, and 5 bases stayed unmatched. Per germline, CDR1 SGHRS and CDR2 YFSETQ. CDR3 residues: CASSVSGGLNTEAFF. The CDR3 coding sequence is TGCGCCAGCAGCGTATCAGGGGGCCTGAACACTGAAGCTTTCTTT.

The chain carries TRBV7-9 and TRBJ1-1, with D possibly TRBD1 on 6 matching bases. Germline lookup yields CDR1 SEHNR and CDR2 FQNEAQ (reference sequence). CDR3 length: 15 residues. V was clipped by 1 base and J by 4 bases, with 13 bases between them. The CDR3 nucleotides are TGTGCCAGCAGCTTAGTAGCGGGGGCAATCACTGAAGCTTTCTTT. Its translation is CASSLVAGAITEAFF.

The CDR3 bases are TGTGCCAGCAGCCCATGGGAGACGTCGAACACCGGGGAGCTGTTTTTT. Translating it yields CASSPWETSNTGELFF. The genes are TRBV9 and TRBJ2-2; D is possibly TRBD2 (5 bases). With 4 bases removed from V and 0 bases from J, the gap between germline ends came to 13 bases. CDR1 SGDLS and CDR2 YYNGEE come from the germline V gene. This CDR3 has 16 amino acids.

V is TRBV2 and J is TRBJ2-7; TRBD1 matches at 9 bases. Germline CDR1 reads SNHLY; CDR2 reads FYNNEI. The CDR3 length is 13 residues. J was trimmed by 3 bases and V by 5 bases; bases with no gene match: 2. Here the CDR3 DNA reads TGTGCCAGCAGTAGACAGGGGGTCTACGAGCAGTACTTC. This sequence encodes CASSRQGVYEQYF. Variable domain in full (rest from reference TRBV2 and TRBJ2-7): EPEVTQTPSHQVTQMGQEVILRCVPISNHLYFYWYRQILGQKVEFLVSFYNNEISEKSEIFDDQFSVERPDGSNFTLKIRSTKLEDSAMYFCASSRQGVYEQYFGPGTRLTVT.

This sequence joins TRBV7-7 and TRBJ2-3; possible D gene TRBD2, 6 bases. V was pared by 3 bases and J by 11 bases, with 18 bases between. The CDR3 spans 14 residues. CDR1 is SSHAT, CDR2 FNYEAQ, per germline (reference sequence). The CDR3 DNA reads as TGTGCCAGCAGCTTTCTCCCTGGAGCGGGCAAGCAGTATTTT. Its protein is CASSFLPGAGKQYF.

As concerns this clone: The same CDR3 also results from other DNA sequences found in this sample. The chain couples TRBV19 to TRBJ1-1; D is unclear. The germline gives CDR1 LNHDA, CDR2 SQIVND (reference sequence). The CDR3 length is 14 residues. Trimming stripped 2 bases from V and 4 bases from J, with 11 bases between. The CDR3 DNA reads TGTGCCAGTAGTATAACACCGGGGAGCACTGAAGCTTTCTTT. Its protein product is CASSITPGSTEAFF. Filled out from reference TRBV19 and TRBJ1-1, the complete variable domain reads DGGITQSPKYLFRKEGQNVTLSCEQNLNHDAMYWYRQDPGQGLRLIYYSQIVNDFQKGDIAEGYSVSREKKESFPLTVTSAQKNPTAFYLCASSITPGSTEAFFGQGTRLTVV.

The chain couples TRBV19 to TRBJ2-3, with D possibly being TRBD2 (6 bases). The CDR3 is 12 amino acids. Germline V lookup: CDR1 LNHDA, CDR2 SQIVND (reference sequence). The V gene lost 3 bases and the J gene lost 6 bases, with 7 bases spanning the gap. CDR3 sequence: CASSISGDTQYF. The CDR3 DNA sequence: TGTGCCAGTAGTATCAGCGGGGATACGCAGTATTTT.